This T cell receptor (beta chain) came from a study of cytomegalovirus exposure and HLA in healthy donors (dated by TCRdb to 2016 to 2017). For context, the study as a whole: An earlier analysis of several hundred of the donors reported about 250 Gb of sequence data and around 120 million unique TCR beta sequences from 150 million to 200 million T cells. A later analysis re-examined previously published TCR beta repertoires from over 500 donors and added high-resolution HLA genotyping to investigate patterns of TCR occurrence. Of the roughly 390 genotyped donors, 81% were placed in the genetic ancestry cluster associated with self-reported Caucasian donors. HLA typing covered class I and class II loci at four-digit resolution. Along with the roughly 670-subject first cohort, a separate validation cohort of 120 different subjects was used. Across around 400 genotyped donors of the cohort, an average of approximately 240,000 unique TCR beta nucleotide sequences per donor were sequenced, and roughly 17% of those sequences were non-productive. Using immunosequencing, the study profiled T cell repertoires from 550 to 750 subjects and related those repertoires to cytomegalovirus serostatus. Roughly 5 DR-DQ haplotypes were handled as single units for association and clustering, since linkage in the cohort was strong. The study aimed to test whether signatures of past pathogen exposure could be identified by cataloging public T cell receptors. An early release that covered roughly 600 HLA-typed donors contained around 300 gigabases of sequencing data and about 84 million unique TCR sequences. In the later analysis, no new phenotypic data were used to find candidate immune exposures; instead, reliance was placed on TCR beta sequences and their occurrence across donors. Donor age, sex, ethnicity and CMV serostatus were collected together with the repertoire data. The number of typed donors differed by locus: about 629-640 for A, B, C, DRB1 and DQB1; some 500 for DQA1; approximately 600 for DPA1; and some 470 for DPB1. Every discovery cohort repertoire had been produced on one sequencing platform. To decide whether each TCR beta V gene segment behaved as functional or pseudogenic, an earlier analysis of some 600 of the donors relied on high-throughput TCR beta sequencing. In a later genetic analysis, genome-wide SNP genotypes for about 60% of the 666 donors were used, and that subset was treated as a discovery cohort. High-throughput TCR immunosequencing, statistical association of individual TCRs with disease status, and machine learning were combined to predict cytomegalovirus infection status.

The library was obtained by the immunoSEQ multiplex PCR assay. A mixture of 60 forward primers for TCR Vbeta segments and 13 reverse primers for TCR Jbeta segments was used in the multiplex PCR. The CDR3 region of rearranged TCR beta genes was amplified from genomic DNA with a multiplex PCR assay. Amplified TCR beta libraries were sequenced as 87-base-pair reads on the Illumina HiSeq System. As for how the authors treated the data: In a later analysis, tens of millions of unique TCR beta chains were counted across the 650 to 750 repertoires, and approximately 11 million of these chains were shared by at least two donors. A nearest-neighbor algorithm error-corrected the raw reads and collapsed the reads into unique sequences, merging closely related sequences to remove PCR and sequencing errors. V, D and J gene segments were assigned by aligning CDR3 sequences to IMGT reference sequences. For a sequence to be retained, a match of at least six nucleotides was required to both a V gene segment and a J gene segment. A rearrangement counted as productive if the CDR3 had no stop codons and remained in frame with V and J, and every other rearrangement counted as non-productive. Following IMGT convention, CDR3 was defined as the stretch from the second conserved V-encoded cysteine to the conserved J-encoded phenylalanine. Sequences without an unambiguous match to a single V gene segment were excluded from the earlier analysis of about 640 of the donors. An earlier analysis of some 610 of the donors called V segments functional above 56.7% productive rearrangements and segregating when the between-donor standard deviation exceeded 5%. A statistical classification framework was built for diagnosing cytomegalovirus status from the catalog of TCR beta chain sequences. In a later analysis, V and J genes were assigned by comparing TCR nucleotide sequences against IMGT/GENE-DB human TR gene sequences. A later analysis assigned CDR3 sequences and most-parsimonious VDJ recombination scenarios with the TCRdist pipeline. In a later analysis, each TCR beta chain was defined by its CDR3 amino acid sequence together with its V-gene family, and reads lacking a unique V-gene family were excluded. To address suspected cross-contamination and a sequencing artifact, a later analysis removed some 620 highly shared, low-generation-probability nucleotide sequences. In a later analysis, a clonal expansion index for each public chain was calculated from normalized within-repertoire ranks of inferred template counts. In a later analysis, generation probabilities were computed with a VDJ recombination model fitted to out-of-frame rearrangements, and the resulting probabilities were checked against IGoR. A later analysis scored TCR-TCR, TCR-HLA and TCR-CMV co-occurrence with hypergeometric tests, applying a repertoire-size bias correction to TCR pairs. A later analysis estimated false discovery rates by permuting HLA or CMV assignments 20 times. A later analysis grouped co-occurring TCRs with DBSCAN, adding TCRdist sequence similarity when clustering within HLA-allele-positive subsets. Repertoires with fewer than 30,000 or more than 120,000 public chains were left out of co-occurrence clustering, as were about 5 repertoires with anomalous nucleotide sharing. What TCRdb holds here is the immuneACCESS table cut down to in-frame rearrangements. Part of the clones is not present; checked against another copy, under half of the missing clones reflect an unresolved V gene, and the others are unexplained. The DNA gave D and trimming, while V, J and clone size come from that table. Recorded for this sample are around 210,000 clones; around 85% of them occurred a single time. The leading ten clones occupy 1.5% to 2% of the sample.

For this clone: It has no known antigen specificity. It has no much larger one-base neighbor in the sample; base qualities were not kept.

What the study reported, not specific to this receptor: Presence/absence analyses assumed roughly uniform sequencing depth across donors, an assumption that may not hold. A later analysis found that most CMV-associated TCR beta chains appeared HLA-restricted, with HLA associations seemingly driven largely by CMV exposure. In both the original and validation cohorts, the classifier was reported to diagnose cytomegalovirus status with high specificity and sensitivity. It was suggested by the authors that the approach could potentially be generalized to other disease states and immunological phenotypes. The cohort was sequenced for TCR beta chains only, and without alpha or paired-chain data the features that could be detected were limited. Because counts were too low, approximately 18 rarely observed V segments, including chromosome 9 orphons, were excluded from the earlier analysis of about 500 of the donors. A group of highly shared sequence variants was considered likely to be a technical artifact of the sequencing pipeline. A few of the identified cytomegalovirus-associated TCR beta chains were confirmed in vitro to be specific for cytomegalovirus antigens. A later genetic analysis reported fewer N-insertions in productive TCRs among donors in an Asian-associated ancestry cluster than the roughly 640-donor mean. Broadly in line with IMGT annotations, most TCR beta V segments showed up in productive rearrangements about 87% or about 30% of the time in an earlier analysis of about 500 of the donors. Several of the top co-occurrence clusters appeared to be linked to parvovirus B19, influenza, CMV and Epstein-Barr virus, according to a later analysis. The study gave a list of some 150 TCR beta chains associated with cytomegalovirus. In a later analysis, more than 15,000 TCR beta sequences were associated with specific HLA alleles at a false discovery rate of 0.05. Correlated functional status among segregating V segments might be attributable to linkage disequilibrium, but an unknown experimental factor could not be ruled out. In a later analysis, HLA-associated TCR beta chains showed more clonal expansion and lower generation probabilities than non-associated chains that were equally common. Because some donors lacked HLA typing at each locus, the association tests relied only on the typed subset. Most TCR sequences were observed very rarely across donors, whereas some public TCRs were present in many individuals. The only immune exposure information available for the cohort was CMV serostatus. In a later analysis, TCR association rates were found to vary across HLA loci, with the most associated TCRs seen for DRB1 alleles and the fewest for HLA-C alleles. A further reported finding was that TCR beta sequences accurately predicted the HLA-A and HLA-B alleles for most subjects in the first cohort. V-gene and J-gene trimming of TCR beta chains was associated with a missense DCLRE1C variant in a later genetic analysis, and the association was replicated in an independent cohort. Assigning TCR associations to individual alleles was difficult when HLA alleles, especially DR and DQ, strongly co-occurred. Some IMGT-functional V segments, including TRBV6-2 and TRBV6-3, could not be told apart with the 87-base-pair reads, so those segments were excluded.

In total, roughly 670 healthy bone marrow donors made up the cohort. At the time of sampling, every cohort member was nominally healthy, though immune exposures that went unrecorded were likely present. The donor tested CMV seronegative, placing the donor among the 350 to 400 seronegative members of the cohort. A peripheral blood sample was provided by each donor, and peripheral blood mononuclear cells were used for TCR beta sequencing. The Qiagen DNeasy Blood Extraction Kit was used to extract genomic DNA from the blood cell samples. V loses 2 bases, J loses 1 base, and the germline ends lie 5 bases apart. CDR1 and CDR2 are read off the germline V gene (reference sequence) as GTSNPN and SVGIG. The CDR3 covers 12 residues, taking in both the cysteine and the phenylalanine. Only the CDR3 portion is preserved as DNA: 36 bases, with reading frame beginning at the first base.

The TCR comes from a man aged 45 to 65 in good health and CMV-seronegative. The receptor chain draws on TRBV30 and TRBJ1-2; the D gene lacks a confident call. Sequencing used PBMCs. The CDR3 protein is CAWSRDNYGYTF. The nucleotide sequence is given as TGTGCCTGGAGTCGAGATAACTATGGCTACACCTTC.